The sequence of this TCR beta chain was determined in a study of long-term antiretroviral therapy in people with HIV. Overall study findings and caveats: Blood dates from 2004 to 2017, possibly under older ART regimens. Whereas controls had wider CDR3 length ranges, HIV repertoires had narrower ones. Pre-ART clonal expansions dominated every time point's repertoire.

CDR1 and CDR2 (germline): SGHDT, YYEEEE. The V end was cut by 4 bases, the J end by 3 bases, with 20 bases between. The CDR3 extends over 17 amino acids. It was version v3.0 of the immunoSEQ assay that was run at survey level. Some clones are missing from TCRdb's copy, which holds only in-frame ones; the method was immunoSEQ multiplex PCR. This sample yields about 27,000 clones, of which 82% are seen a single time; over 8.5% belongs to the top ten. Worth noting for this clone: Its antigen is not identified.

Donors each had at least one pre-ART PBMC sample and at least two post-ART ones. The source was unsorted PBMCs, collected 0.8 years before starting antiretroviral therapy. The sequence was collected from a man in his late teens or twenties with HIV. The rearrangement joins TRBV5-6 to TRBJ2-1; perhaps TRBD2 as D (5 bases). CDR3 bases: TGTGCCAGCAGCGTGGGTGGGAGCACCGCCCACTACAATGAGCAGTTCTTC. Residues: CASSVGGSTAHYNEQFF.